Sequencing of this TCR beta chain was carried out in a study of identical twins' blood T cells (dated by TCRdb to about 2013). A note on the overall study: Roughly 50 million Illumina reads were obtained across around 12 libraries, of which six were alpha-chain libraries and six were beta-chain libraries. To assess how genetics influences repertoire formation, the study used next-generation sequencing to compare the TCR alpha and beta chain repertoires of three pairs of monozygous twins. General study outcomes and caveats: V gene usage, even among non-selected out-of-frame TCRbeta clonotypes, was reported to be markedly more similar within twin pairs than between unrelated donors. Among the most abundant TCRbeta clonotypes, every donor shared more CDR3 sequences with her own twin than with unrelated donors. Because the twins were reared together, environmental influences could not be ruled out as the explanation for twin similarity. The study stated that the proposed role of the TCRalpha J segment in MHC recognition during thymic selection needs to be validated by independent studies. The number of CDR3 clonotypes shared between two donors was mainly determined by the product of the cloneset sizes of the two donors, and no clear deviation from this trend was shown by twins.

The CDR3 holds 13 amino acids from the cysteine to the phenylalanine. Solely the CDR3 DNA is kept, with 39 bases framed from the first base. As encoded in the germline V gene (reference sequence), CDR1 is LNHDA while CDR2 is SQIVND. Unmatched junction bases come to 6, with V trimmed by 9 bases and J by 4 bases. In regard to this clonotype: Its cognate antigen has yet to be identified. Nothing much larger sits one base from this clone, and base qualities are not available.

Six healthy women forming three monozygous twin pairs were used as donors. All three twin pairs had been reared together, and it was thought likely that the same infectious agents and vaccines had been met by these twin pairs. TCR cDNA libraries were prepared from RNA that was isolated from peripheral blood mononuclear cells. The library was built by means of 5' RACE. The sequencer listed for this sample is Illumina Genome Analyzer IIx. The RNA-based TCR cDNA libraries were made using a previously described protocol that was modified in several ways. To prevent cross-contamination, sample-specific barcodes were added to both ends of each TCR cDNA library during cDNA synthesis and amplification. The authors' analysis ran thus. Each library contained 2.2 to 3.6 million CDR3-containing reads, and somewhere between about 85,000 and nearly 500,000 clonotypes were identified for each individual. Reads carrying improper barcode index combinations were removed, after which the MiTCR software was used to build a cloneset for each library. While assembling CDR3 clonotypes, MiTCR filtered or rescued low-quality reads and corrected PCR and sequencing errors. Artificial out-of-frame clonotypes were mapped to in-frame sequences, with one indel allowed in the CDR3, and then removed. Similarity of V and J gene usage between donors was measured as Jensen-Shannon divergence divided by mean entropy. TCRdb reanalyzed the raw reads on its own, using fastp at Q25 for trimming and MiXCR for clone calling, and kept in-frame beta chains. Here each entry gathers all rows of one CDR3 protein and keeps the most common genes and DNA. These V and J calls rely on TCRdb rather than the paper's analysis. The sample table records 350,000 to 400,000 distinct CDR3 sequences; about 28% of these occur just once. Roughly 5.5% of the sample is in the top ten clones.

The specimen sequenced was PBMCs. The chain is made from TRBV19 and TRBJ1-5; TRBD1 fits 7 bases in the junction. The TCR sequence derives from a woman between 18 and 55 years old in good health. The CDR3 is CASADRRNQPQHF. The nucleotide sequence reads as follows: TGTGCCAGCGCGGACAGGAGAAATCAGCCCCAGCATTTT.